This T cell receptor (beta chain) was observed in a study of shared clonotypes between healthy human individuals. Each subset's genomic DNA was split evenly across several immunoSEQ plates. Libraries were prepared by immunoSEQ multiplex PCR; TCRdb keeps only in-frame clonotypes and omits some of them. This sample carries roughly 650,000 clones, around 97% of them seen once, and the ten largest clones take about 0.06%. Germline CDR1 and CDR2: SGHAT and FQNNGV. The CDR3 spans 15 residues. The ends were cut back, 3 bases at V and 6 bases at J, with 16 bases in the middle. There were no recent acute infections or vaccinations among the donors, who were healthy HIV-negative adults.

The V call is TRBV11-2, the J call TRBJ2-3; D perhaps matches TRBD1 (5 bases). Source material: naive CD4+ T cells sorted from blood. Subset: CD45RA+ positively selected. The clonotype was recovered from a woman under 40 in good health. CDR3 coding DNA: TGTGCCAGCAGCTTTAGGGGCAGGACGAGGGATACGCAGTATTTT. Translation gives CASSFRGRTRDTQYF.